The 9 T cell receptor beta chains in this list originate from one sample, sequenced in a study of control samples from healthy donors and cancer patients. Only in-frame clones appear in the TCRdb table, and some are missing; sequencing was by immunoSEQ multiplex PCR. The sample carries about 110,000 clones, roughly 80% recorded once. The sequenced sample was blood. These receptor sequences come from a woman aged 50 to 60 in good health.

This chain links TRBV9 with TRBJ2-4; weak D call: TRBD1 (6 bases). Trimming removed 0 bases at V and 6 bases at J, with 10 bases between. The CDR3 is made up of 14 amino acids. Per the germline V gene, CDR1 is SGDLS and CDR2 is YYNGEE. The CDR3 DNA sequence: TGTGCCAGCAGCGTAGAACAGGGTGGAAACATTCAGTACTTC. Translating gives CASSVEQGGNIQYF.

This chain joins TRBV2 and TRBJ1-2; D uncertain. This CDR3 contains 16 residues. The V and J ends lost 11 bases and 8 bases respectively, with 30 bases between them. Germline V gene data show CDR1 as SNHLY and CDR2 as FYNNEI. The CDR3 protein is CAGTHSAVEGFGGYTF. The CDR3 DNA sequence: TGTGCCGGAACCCACTCGGCGGTCGAGGGATTCGGAGGCTACACCTTC.

CDR3 DNA sequence: TGTGCCGGCAAGCGGGGGGATGAAAAACTGTTTTTT. Its protein is CAGKRGDEKLFF. J is TRBJ1-4 and V is TRBV7-9; weak D call: TRBD1 (5 bases). Trimming took 11 bases from V and 6 from J, leaving 13 bases between them. The CDR3 runs to 12 residues. Looked up from germline, CDR1 is SEHNR and CDR2 is FQNEAQ (reference sequence).

The chain is built from TRBV19 and TRBJ2-2; D gene uncertain. V lost 7 bases to trimming and J lost 0 bases, with 15 bases between them. The germline CDR1 and CDR2 sequences are LNHDA and SQIVND (reference sequence). The CDR3 has 16 amino acids. The CDR3 spells CASTDRVGANTGELFF. In nucleotides, the CDR3 is TGTGCCAGTACGGACCGTGTTGGCGCGAACACCGGGGAGCTGTTTTTT.

The chain links TRBV7-2 to TRBJ2-5; no definite D call. The CDR3 is made up of 14 amino acids. Deletions cut 4 bases from V and 2 bases from J, with 11 bases between. Germline CDR1 and CDR2: SGHTA and FQGNSA. The DNA for the CDR3 is TGTGCCAGCAGCTGGGTTAACCGACAAGAGACCCAGTACTTC. Its protein is CASSWVNRQETQYF.

This clone was recorded at least ten times. The same CDR3 can be traced to other DNA sequences in this sample. The gene calls are TRBV28 and TRBJ1-3; D gene ambiguous. The germline V gene has CDR1 MDHEN and CDR2 SYDVKM. This CDR3 is built from 12 residues. Trimming cost V 3 bases and J 3 bases, with 3 bases left between them. This CDR3 reads CASSFRGNTIYF. CDR3 DNA: TGTGCCAGCAGTTTCCGTGGAAACACCATATATTTT.

The chain recombines TRBV6-2 or TRBV6-3 with TRBJ1-3, with D maybe TRBD1 (5 bases). The germline V gene has CDR1 MNHEY and CDR2 SVGEGT. V was pared by 5 bases and J by 4 bases, with 12 bases between. CDR3 length: 14 residues. DNA for the CDR3: TGTGCCAGCAGTAAGCTCGGGGGAGGAAACACCATATATTTT. Translating gives CASSKLGGGNTIYF.

This clone came up a few times. CDR3 in amino acids: CASSYSSQGTPGANVLTF. In DNA form, the CDR3 reads TGTGCCAGCAGTTACTCAAGTCAGGGGACTCCTGGGGCCAACGTCCTGACTTTC. The chain links TRBV6-2 or TRBV6-3 to TRBJ2-6, with D perhaps assigned TRBD1 or TRBD2 (6 bases each). V lost 0 bases, J lost 2 bases, and 14 bases lay in between. Germline-derived CDR1 and CDR2 are MNHEY and SVGEGT. The CDR3 extends over 18 amino acids.

There are a few counts of this clone. The chain has TRBV29-1 and TRBJ1-2; 7 bases align to TRBD1. This CDR3 has 14 amino acids. Germline loops: CDR1 SQVTM, CDR2 ANQGSEA. The J segment lost 1 base and the V segment lost 4 bases, leaving 6 bases of the junction unmatched. CDR3 amino acids: CSVGETGFNYGYTF. The CDR3 DNA sequence: TGCAGCGTTGGAGAGACAGGGTTTAACTATGGCTACACCTTC.